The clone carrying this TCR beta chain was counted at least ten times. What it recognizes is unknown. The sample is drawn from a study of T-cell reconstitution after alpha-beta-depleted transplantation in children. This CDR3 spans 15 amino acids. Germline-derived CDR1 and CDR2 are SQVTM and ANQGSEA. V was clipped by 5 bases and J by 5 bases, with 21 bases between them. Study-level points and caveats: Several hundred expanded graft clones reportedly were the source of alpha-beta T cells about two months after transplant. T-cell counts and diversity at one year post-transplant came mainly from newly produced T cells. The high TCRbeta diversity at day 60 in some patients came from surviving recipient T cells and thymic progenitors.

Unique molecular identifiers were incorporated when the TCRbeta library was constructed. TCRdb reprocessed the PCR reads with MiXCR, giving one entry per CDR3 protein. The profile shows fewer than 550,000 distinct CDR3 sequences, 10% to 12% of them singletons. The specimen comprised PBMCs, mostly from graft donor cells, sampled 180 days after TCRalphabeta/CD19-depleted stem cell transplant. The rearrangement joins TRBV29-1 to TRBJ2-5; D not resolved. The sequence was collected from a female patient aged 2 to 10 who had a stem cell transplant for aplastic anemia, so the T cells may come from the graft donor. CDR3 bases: TGCAGCGTTCGTCCCGTGGGGAAGCTATCGGAGACCCAGTACTTC. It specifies CSVRPVGKLSETQYF.